This T cell receptor beta chain comes out of a study of PD-1 blockade in classical Hodgkin lymphoma. Broader study findings: The authors have not defined what causes the repertoire differences, possibly disease activity or prior therapy.

By sample fraction, this clone is medium-sized. No antigen is known for it. All trial patients relapsed after autologous stem cell transplantation. The V end lost 0 bases, the J end lost 6 bases, and 12 bases lay between the germline ends. The CDR3 contains 15 residues. The germline V gene encodes CDR1 LNHNV and CDR2 YYDKDF (reference sequence). Method: immunoSEQ multiplex PCR; TCRdb's copy keeps in-frame clones and lacks some. Of about 14,000 clones in the sample, around 88% were seen once. The chain has TRBV15 and TRBJ2-1; D ambiguous. The clonotype comes from a human donor with classical Hodgkin lymphoma. This specimen consisted of peripheral blood mononuclear cells (PBMCs), obtained before the second cycle of nivolumab. In nucleotides, the CDR3 is TGTGCCACCAGCAGAGAGGCTGGGTTCTTCAATGAGCAGTTCTTC. Translated, it gives CATSREAGFFNEQFF.